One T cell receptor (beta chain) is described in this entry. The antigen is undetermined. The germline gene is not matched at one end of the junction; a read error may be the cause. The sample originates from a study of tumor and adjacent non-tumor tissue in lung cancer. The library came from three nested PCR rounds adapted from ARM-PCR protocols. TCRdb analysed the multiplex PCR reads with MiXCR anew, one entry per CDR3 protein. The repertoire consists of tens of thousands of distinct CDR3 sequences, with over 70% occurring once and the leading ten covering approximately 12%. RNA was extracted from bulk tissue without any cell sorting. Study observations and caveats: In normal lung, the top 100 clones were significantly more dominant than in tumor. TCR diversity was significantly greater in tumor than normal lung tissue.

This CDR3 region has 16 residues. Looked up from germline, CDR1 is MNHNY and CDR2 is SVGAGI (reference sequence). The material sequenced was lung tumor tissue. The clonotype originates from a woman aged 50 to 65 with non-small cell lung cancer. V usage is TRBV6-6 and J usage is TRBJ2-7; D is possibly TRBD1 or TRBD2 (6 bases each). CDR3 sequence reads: CASSLFSGQRAYERYF. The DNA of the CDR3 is TGTGCCAGCAGTCTCTTCAGCGGACAGCGGGCATACGAGCGGTACTTC.